Below, 11 T cell receptor beta chains from the same sample are listed, as sequenced in a study of untreated major depressive disorder. The protocol was immunoSEQ multiplex PCR, while the TCRdb copy is restricted to in-frame clones and leaves out a portion. The sample shows about 13,000 clones, around nine tenths of them seen only once. Study-level results: Compared with controls, depressed patients showed more TRBV05-01 (Vbeta 5.1) usage in CD4+ T cells.

No cognate antigen is known for these TCRs. The source material was CD4+ T cells from PBMCs. The source of these receptors is a woman aged 25 to 39 with major depressive disorder.

The chain recombines TRBV20-1 with TRBJ2-1; no firm D call. The CDR3 consists of 11 residues. The ends were cut back, 5 bases at V and 12 bases at J, with 14 bases in the middle. The germline gives CDR1 DFQATT, CDR2 SNEGSKA (reference sequence). The CDR3 spells CSAWRDERQFF. The CDR3 region has the DNA TGCAGTGCTTGGCGAGACGAGCGGCAGTTCTTC.

The rearrangement links TRBV4-1 to TRBJ2-5, with a weak D call TRBD1 (6 bases). The ends were cut back, 0 bases at V and 1 base at J, with 6 bases in the middle. Germline CDR1 and CDR2: MGHRA and YSYEKL. This CDR3 has 14 residues. CDR3 in amino acids: CASSQDRGQETQYF. For the CDR3, the DNA is TGCGCCAGCAGCCAAGACAGGGGCCAAGAGACCCAGTACTTC.

The chain is built from TRBV7-9 and TRBJ1-1; D is unclear. CDR1 and CDR2 from the germline V gene are SEHNR and FQNEAQ (reference sequence). This CDR3 is 13 amino acids long. V gave up 1 base and J gave up 10 bases, with 13 bases separating them. The chain's CDR3 is CASSLDSFVPAFF. CDR3 in DNA: TGTGCCAGCAGCTTAGATTCTTTCGTCCCAGCTTTCTTT.

The chain is built from TRBV6-1 and TRBJ2-3; unclear D gene. CDR1 is MNHNS and CDR2 is SASEGT in the germline V gene. The CDR3 is 14 residues long. The V gene lost 7 bases and the J gene lost 0 bases, with 11 bases spanning the gap. The CDR3 is CASIRDRSTDTQYF. For the CDR3, the DNA is TGTGCCAGCATAAGGGATAGAAGCACAGATACGCAGTATTTT.

The chain joins TRBV7-9 to TRBJ2-7; 7 nucleotides agree with TRBD1. The trim removed 4 bases at V and 7 bases at J, leaving 4 bases unmatched. In germline, CDR1 is SEHNR, CDR2 FQNEAQ (reference sequence). CDR3 length: 12 residues. As DNA, the CDR3 is TGTGCCAGCAGCTCGGGACAGCGGGAGCAGTACTTC. Residues: CASSSGQREQYF.

This chain uses TRBV10-2 with TRBJ2-1; 8 bases match TRBD2. Germline CDR1 is WSHSY and CDR2 is SAAADI. Germline trimming cut 2 bases from V and 10 bases from J; bases unmatched to any gene: 4. The CDR3 has 13 amino acids. CDR3 nucleotides: TGCGCCAGCAGTGAGGCCGGGAGGGCCGAGCAGTTCTTC. Residues: CASSEAGRAEQFF.

In DNA, the CDR3 is TGTGCCAGCAGCTTAGACGGACTACTAAGTATGAGGGAGCAGTACTTC. Protein sequence: CASSLDGLLSMREQYF. V is TRBV7-6 and J is TRBJ2-7; tentatively, D is TRBD2 (6 bases). CDR1 SGHVS and CDR2 FNYEAQ come from the germline V gene. V was trimmed by 1 base and J by 7 bases, leaving 20 bases between them. The CDR3 consists of 16 residues.

This clone appeared a single time. The CDR3 DNA follows: TGTGCCATTGGGGGGACCTCCTACGAGCAGTACTTC. This codes for CAIGGTSYEQYF. V is TRBV10-3 and J is TRBJ2-7; tentatively, D is TRBD2 (6 bases). CDR3 size: 12 residues. The V end was cut by 9 bases, the J end by 0 bases, with 9 bases between. Germline CDR1 reads ENHRY; CDR2 reads SYGVKD.

The CDR3 sequence is CASSRHRGTDTQYF. The CDR3 DNA reads as TGTGCCAGCAGCCGACACAGGGGCACAGATACGCAGTATTTT. The chain uses TRBV5-5 and TRBJ2-3; D is perhaps TRBD1 (6 bases). The germline V gene encodes CDR1 SGHKS and CDR2 YYEKEE (reference sequence). The CDR3 consists of 14 residues. With 4 bases removed from V and 1 base from J, the gap between germline ends came to 10 bases.

The chain links TRBV7-2 to TRBJ2-2, with D unclear. V lost 5 bases, J lost 4 bases, and 11 bases lay in between. The germline V gene encodes CDR1 SGHTA and CDR2 FQGNSA. This CDR3 is built from 14 residues. CDR3 in DNA: TGTGCCAGCAGCCCCGTTAGAGGCACCGGGGAGCTGTTTTTT. Encoded protein: CASSPVRGTGELFF.

The chain links TRBV6-5 to TRBJ1-1, with D perhaps matching TRBD1 (5 bases). CDR3 length: 16 amino acids. The V end was cut by 2 bases, the J end by 2 bases, with 15 bases between. Germline lookup yields CDR1 MNHEY and CDR2 SVGAGI. CDR3 DNA: TGTGCCAGCAGTTACCAACGTCGCCGGACAAACACTGAAGCTTTCTTT. Translating it yields CASSYQRRRTNTEAFF.